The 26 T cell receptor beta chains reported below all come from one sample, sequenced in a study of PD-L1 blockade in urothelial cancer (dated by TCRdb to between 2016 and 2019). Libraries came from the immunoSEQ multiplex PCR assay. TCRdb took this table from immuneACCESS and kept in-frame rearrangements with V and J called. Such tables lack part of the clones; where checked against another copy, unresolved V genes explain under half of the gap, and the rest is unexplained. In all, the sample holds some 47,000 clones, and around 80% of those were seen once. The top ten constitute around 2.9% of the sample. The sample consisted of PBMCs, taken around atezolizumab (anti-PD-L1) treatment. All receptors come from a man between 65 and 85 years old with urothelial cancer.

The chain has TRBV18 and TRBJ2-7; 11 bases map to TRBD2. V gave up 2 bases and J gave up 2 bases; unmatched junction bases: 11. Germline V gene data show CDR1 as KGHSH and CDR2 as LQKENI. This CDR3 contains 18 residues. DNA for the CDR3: TGTGCCAGCTCACCAGGGACTAGCGGAGGGGGTAGGCCCTACGAGCAGTACTTC. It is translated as CASSPGTSGGGRPYEQYF.

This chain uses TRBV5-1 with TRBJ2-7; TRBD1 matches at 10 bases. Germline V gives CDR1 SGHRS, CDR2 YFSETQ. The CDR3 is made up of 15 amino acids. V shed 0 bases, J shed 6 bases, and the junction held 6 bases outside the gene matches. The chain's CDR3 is CASSLGGTGAFEQYF. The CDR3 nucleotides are TGCGCCAGCAGCTTGGGGGGGACAGGGGCGTTCGAGCAGTACTTC.

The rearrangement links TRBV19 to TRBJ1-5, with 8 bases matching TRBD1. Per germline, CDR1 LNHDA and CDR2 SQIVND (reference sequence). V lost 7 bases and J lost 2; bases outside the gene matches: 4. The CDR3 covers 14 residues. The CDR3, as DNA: TGTGCCAGTAAAATGGGACAGGGCAATCAGCCCCAGCATTTT. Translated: CASKMGQGNQPQHF.

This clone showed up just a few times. CDR3 nucleotide sequence: TGTGCCAGCAGACCCGGGGGGGAAAAACTGTTTTTT. Amino acid sequence: CASRPGGEKLFF. The chain combines TRBV28 with TRBJ1-4; D possibly corresponds to TRBD1 (5 bases). The CDR3 is 12 residues long. Trimming took off 6 bases at V and 8 bases at J, with 10 bases between the two ends. CDR1 MDHEN and CDR2 SYDVKM come from the germline V gene.

The CDR3 spells CASLRGDTGELFF. The CDR3 nucleotides read TGCGCCAGCCTCAGAGGAGACACCGGGGAGCTGTTTTTT. The chain combines TRBV5-1 with TRBJ2-2; unclear D gene. The germline CDR1 and CDR2 sequences are SGHRS and YFSETQ. Trimming pared 7 bases from V and 3 bases from J, leaving 10 bases between. This CDR3 region has 13 residues.

CDR3 DNA: TGTGCCGGGGGACAGGGAAATCAGCCCCAGCATTTT. It translates to CAGGQGNQPQHF. This chain links TRBV7-9 with TRBJ1-5; 9 bases fit TRBD1. V gave up 11 bases and J gave up 4 bases; unmatched junction bases: 3. Germline V gene sequence: CDR1 SEHNR, CDR2 FQNEAQ (reference sequence). The CDR3 contains 12 residues.

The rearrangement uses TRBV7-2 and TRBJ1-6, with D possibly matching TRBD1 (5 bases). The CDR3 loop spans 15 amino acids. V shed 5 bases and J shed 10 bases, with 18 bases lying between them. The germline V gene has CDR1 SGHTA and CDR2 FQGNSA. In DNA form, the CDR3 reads TGTGCCAGCAGCGGTCTCAGCGGGCGGGGGTCACCCCTCCACTTT. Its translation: CASSGLSGRGSPLHF. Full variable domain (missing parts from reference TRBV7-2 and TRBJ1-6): GAGVSQSPSNKVTEKGKDVELRCDPISGHTALYWYRQSLGQGLEFLIYFQGNSAPDKSGLPSDRFSAERTGGSVSTLTIQRTQQEDSAVYLCASSGLSGRGSPLHFGNGTRLTVT.

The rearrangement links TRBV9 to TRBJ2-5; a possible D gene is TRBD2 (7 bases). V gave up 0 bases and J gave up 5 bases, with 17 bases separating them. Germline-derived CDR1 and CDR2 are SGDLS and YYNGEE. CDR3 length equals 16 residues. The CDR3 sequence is CASSVGGGPYSETQYF. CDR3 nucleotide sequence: TGTGCCAGCAGCGTAGGGGGGGGGCCATATTCGGAGACCCAGTACTTC.

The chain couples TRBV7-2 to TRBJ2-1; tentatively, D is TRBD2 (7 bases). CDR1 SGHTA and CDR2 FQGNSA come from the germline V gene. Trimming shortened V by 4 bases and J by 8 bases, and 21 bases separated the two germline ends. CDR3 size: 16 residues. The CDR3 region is CASSSTGRGPQDEQFF. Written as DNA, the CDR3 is TGTGCCAGCAGCTCTACGGGGCGGGGGCCCCAGGATGAGCAGTTCTTC.

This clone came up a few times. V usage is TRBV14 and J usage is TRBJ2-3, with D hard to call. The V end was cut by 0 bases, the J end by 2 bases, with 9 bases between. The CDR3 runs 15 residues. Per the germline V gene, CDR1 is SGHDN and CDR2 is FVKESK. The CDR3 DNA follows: TGTGCCAGCAGCCAAGATCACAGCTTCACAGATACGCAGTATTTT. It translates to CASSQDHSFTDTQYF.

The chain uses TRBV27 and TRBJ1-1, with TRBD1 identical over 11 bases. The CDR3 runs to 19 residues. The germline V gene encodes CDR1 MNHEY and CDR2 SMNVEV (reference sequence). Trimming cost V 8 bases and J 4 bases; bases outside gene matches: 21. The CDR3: CASGWTAQGQGVRSTEAFF. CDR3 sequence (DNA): TGTGCCAGCGGCTGGACTGCCCAGGGACAGGGGGTTAGGTCCACTGAAGCTTTCTTT.

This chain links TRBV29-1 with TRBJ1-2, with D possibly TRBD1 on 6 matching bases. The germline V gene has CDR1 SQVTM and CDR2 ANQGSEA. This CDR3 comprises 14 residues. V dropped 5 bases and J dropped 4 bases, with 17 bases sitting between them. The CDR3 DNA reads TGCAGCGTTCTGAAGGGGGAGGGAAGCTATGGCTACACCTTC. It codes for CSVLKGEGSYGYTF.

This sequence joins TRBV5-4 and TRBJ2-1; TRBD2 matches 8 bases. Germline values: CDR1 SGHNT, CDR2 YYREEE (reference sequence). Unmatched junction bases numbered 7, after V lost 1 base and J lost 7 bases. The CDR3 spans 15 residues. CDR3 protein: CASSLSRGGRNEQFF. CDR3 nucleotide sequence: TGTGCCAGCAGCTTGAGTCGCGGGGGGCGGAATGAGCAGTTCTTC.

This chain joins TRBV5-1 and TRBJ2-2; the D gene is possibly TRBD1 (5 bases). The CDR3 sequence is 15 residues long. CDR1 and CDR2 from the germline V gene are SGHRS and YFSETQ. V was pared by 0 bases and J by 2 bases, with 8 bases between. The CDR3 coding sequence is TGCGCCAGCAGCTTGGTTAGGGGCAACACCGGGGAGCTGTTTTTT. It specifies CASSLVRGNTGELFF.

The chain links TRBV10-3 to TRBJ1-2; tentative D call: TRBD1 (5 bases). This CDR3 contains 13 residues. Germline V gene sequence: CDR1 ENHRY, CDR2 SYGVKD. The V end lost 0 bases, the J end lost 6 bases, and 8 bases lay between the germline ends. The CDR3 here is CAISESGADGYTF. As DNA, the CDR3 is TGTGCCATCAGTGAGTCAGGGGCTGATGGCTACACCTTC.

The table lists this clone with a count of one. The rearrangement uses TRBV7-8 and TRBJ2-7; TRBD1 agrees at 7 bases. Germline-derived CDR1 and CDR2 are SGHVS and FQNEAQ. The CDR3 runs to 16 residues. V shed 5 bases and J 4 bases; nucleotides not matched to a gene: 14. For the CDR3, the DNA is TGTGCCAGCAGCCCCTATCTAGGACAGGAGGTTTACGAGCAGTACTTC. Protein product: CASSPYLGQEVYEQYF.

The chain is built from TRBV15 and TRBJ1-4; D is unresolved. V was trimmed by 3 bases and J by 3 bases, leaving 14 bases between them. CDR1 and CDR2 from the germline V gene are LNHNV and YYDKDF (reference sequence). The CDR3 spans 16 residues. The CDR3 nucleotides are TGTGCCACCAGCAGTCCCCCCCCGGTGTCTAATGAAAAACTGTTTTTT. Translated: CATSSPPPVSNEKLFF.

The CDR3 bases are TGTGCCAGCAGCTTAGCCCCGGGAGGCGAGCAGTACTTC. Amino acid sequence: CASSLAPGGEQYF. The rearrangement uses TRBV11-2 and TRBJ2-7, with 7 bases matching TRBD2. CDR3 length: 13 amino acids. Germline CDR1 reads SGHAT; CDR2 reads FQNNGV. V lost 1 base, J lost 6 bases, and 3 bases stayed unmatched. Full variable domain (missing parts from reference TRBV11-2 and TRBJ2-7): EAGVAQSPRYKIIEKRQSVAFWCNPISGHATLYWYQQILGQGPKLLIQFQNNGVVDDSQLPKDRFSAERLKGVDSTLKIQPAKLEDSAVYLCASSLAPGGEQYFGPGTRLTVT.

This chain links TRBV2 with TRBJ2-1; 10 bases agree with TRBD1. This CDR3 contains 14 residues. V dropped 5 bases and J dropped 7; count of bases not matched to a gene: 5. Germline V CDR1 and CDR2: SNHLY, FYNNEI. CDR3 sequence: CASSWDRGSNEQFF. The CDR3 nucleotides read TGTGCCAGCAGTTGGGACAGGGGTTCAAATGAGCAGTTCTTC. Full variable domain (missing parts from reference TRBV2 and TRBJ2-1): EPEVTQTPSHQVTQMGQEVILRCVPISNHLYFYWYRQILGQKVEFLVSFYNNEISEKSEIFDDQFSVERPDGSNFTLKIRSTKLEDSAMYFCASSWDRGSNEQFFGPGTRLTVL.

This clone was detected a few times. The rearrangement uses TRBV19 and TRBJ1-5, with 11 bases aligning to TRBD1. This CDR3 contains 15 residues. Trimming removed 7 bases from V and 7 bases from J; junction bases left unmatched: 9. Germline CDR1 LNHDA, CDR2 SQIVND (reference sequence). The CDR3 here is CASTPDRGRNQPQHF. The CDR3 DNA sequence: TGTGCCAGTACCCCGGACAGGGGGCGAAACCAGCCCCAGCATTTT.

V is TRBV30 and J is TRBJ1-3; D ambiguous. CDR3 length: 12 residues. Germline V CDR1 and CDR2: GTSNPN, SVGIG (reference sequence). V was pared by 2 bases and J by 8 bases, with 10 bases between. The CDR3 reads CAWSSGRDTIYF. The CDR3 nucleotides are TGTGCCTGGAGTAGTGGGAGAGACACCATATATTTT.

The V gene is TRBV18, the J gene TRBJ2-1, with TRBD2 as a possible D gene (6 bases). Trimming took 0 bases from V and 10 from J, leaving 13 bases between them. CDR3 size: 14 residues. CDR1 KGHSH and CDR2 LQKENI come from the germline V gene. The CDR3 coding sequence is TGTGCCAGCTCACCACCGGCGGGGCTGGGGGAGCAGTTCTTC. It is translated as CASSPPAGLGEQFF.

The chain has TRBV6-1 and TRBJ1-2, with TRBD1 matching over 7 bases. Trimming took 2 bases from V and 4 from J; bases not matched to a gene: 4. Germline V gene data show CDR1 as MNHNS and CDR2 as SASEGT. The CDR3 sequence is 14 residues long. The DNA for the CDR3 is TGTGCCAGCAGTGAAAGGCAGGGGGGCTATGGCTACACCTTC. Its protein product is CASSERQGGYGYTF.

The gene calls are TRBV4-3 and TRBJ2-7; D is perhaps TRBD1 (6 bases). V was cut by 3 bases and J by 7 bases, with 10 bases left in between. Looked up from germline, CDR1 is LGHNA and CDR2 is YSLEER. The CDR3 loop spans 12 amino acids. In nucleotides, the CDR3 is TGCGCCAGCAGCCAGAGGGGGAGTGAGCAGTACTTC. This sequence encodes CASSQRGSEQYF.

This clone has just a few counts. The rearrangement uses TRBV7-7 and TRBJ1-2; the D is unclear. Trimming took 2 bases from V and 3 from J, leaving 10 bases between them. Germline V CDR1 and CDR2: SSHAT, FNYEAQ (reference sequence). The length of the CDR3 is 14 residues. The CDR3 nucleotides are TGTGCCAGCAGCTTACGAGTGAGGGACTATGGCTACACCTTC. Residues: CASSLRVRDYGYTF.

The CDR3 bases are TGCGCCAGCAGCCGGAACCCGGGACAGCCCTACACCTTC. Protein sequence: CASSRNPGQPYTF. The rearrangement joins TRBV5-1 to TRBJ1-2; 7 nucleotides align to TRBD1. This CDR3 spans 13 amino acids. CDR1 is SGHRS, CDR2 YFSETQ, per germline. The V gene end was trimmed by 4 bases and the J gene end by 10 bases; junction bases not matched to a gene: 10.